This TCR beta chain was observed in a study of identical twins. The V and J ends lost 4 bases and 0 bases, in that order; junction bases with no gene match: 7. The CDR3 has 18 residues. The germline V gene encodes CDR1 SGHAT and CDR2 FQNNGV. Study-wide findings and caveats: Twin pairs had excess sharing that was weaker in beta out-of-frame sequences. Out-of-frame alpha sequences common to twins were enriched for low generation probability.

Using its own MiXCR run on the 5' RACE reads, TCRdb lists one record per CDR3 protein. Of roughly 280,000 distinct CDR3 sequences listed, nearly 9.5% were seen once; the top ten hold roughly 7%. A word on this clonotype: Its antigen is currently unknown.

The same data also went into a second study, on yellow fever vaccine responses in identical twins. That study adds: Twins reportedly had a vaccine T cell response that seemed partly convergent, partly personalized.

The chain employs TRBV11-2 and TRBJ2-7, with 15 nucleotides matching TRBD2. Sequencing was done on a sample of CD8+ T cells sorted from blood. This receptor was identified in a woman aged 18-29 years in good health. DNA of the CDR3: TGTGCCAGCAGCTCCGAGGGACTAGCGGGGGGCGACTCCTACGAGCAGTACTTC. Translation: CASSSEGLAGGDSYEQYF.